The clone carrying this T cell receptor (beta chain) turned up a few times. This sample is part of a study of T cells after yellow fever vaccination. TCRdb processed the 5' RACE reads anew with MiXCR; each CDR3 protein has one entry. The top ten clones hold roughly 18% of a sample with about 370,000 distinct CDR3 sequences, around 10% of them seen once. The TCR comes from a man younger than 30 who received the YFV17D yellow fever vaccine. Here the sequenced sample was PBMCs, taken on the day of the first yellow fever vaccination.

The CDR3 reads CASSLDHYGYTF. The CDR3 bases are TGCGCCAGCAGCTTGGATCACTATGGCTACACCTTC. The V call is TRBV5-1, the J call TRBJ1-2; D unclear. V was cut by 0 bases and J by 3 bases, with 3 bases left in between. CDR3 length: 12 residues. Per germline, CDR1 SGHRS and CDR2 YFSETQ.